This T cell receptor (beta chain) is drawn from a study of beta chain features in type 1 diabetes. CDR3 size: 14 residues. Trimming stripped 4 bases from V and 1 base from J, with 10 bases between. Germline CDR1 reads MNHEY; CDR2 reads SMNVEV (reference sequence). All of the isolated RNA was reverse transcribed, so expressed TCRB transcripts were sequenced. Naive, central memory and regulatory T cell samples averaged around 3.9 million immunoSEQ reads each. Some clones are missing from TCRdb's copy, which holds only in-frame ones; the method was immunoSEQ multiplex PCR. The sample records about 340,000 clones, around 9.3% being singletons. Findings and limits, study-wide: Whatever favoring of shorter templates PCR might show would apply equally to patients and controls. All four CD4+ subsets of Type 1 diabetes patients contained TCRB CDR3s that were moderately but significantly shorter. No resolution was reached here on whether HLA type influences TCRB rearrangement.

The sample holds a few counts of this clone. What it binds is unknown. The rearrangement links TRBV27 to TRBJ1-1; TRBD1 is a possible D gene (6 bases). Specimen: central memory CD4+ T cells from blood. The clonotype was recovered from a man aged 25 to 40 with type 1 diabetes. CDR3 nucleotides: TGTGCCAGCAGTTCTTACAGGGAGAACACTGAAGCTTTCTTT. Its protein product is CASSSYRENTEAFF.